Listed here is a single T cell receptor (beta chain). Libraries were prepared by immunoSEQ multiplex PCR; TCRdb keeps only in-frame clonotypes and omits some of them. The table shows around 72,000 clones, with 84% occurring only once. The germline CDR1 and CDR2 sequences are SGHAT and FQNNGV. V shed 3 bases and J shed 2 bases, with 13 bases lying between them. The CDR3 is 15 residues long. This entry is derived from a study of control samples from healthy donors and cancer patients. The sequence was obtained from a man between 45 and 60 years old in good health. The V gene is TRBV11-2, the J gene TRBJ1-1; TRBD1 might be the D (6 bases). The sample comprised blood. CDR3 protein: CASSFTGLYNTEAFF. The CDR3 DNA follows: TGTGCCAGCAGCTTTACAGGGCTATACAACACTGAAGCTTTCTTT.